These T cell receptor beta chains were read from a single sample in a study of human T cells and chemical hapten exposure. TCRdb analysed the RACE reads with MiXCR anew, one entry per CDR3 protein. The table records a few hundred thousand distinct CDR3 sequences, around 9.3% of them present only once. Sequencing was performed on whole blood, taken in connection with sensitization to the hapten diphenylcyclopropenone (DPC). The receptors derive from a woman in her thirties or forties with alopecia areata. Some clones in this sample may be carry-over from other donors' samples. Both conserved end residues are part of each CDR3.

J	V	CDR3
TRBJ2-1	TRBV7-9	CASSPHDYNEQFF
TRBJ1-5	TRBV27	CASSWDGRQPQHF
TRBJ1-5	TRBV4-3	CASSQDIAGGNQPQHF
TRBJ2-7	TRBV20-1	CSASSLARIASYEQYF
TRBJ2-7	TRBV28	CASSFRDLRTREQYF
TRBJ2-1	TRBV29-1	CSVEPLRDNEQFF
TRBJ1-2	TRBV20-1	CSAGQDPGGYTF
TRBJ2-3	TRBV28	CASTPGTLSTDTQYF
TRBJ1-2	TRBV4-1	CASSPPGQMRGYTF
TRBJ2-4	TRBV28	CASSPDRGLHGGIQYF
TRBJ2-7	TRBV3-1	CASSQVSVYEQYF
TRBJ2-3	TRBV28	CASSFPGMGTDTQYF
TRBJ2-5	TRBV12-3/TRBV12-4	CASSLVESQETQYF
TRBJ2-6	TRBV6-5	CASSKQSSGANVLTF
TRBJ2-7	TRBV28	CASSLSGPQKQYF
TRBJ1-5	TRBV25-1	CASRPEVGPQHF
TRBJ1-1	TRBV2	CASSEQLMNTEAFF
TRBJ2-7	TRBV2	CASRGQGISYEQYF
TRBJ1-3	TRBV30	CAWSVHHSGNSIYF
TRBJ2-3	TRBV6-1	CASTGTSGSADTQYF
TRBJ2-4	TRBV29-1	CSVGLGEMPKNIQYF
TRBJ1-2	TRBV25-1	CASSEYKSGAGYTF
TRBJ2-7	TRBV2	CASRRVGTYEQYF
TRBJ1-2	TRBV7-2	CASSPGQGAYGYTF
TRBJ2-6	TRBV28	CATRGATRSGANVLTF
TRBJ2-3	TRBV6-5	CASSQSGTLTDTQYF
TRBJ2-2	TRBV18	CASSPKPAPRRGELFF
TRBJ1-2	TRBV28	CASSLSGLDGYTF
TRBJ2-3	TRBV7-9	CASSIGPDTQYF
TRBJ2-3	TRBV6-2/TRBV6-3	CASSYSKKDTQYF
TRBJ1-5	TRBV6-6	CASNEDSYGNQPQHF
TRBJ2-4	TRBV5-6	CASSFGLDLAKNIQYF
TRBJ1-3	TRBV9	CASSVGALQGGGNTIYF
TRBJ2-1	TRBV27	CASSPTSGKNEQFF
TRBJ2-7	TRBV7-6	CASSLVGADDEQYF
TRBJ2-1	TRBV2	CASSGLGGDYNEQFF
TRBJ2-5	TRBV7-3	CASSLKTAETQYF
TRBJ2-3	TRBV7-2	CASSVPSGSTDTQYF
TRBJ2-7	TRBV29-1	CSVRWDSLGEQYF
TRBJ2-7	TRBV6-1	CASSTEFYEQYF
TRBJ2-1	TRBV29-1	CSVVLAVNEQFF